This entry describes one TCR beta chain. The sample is drawn from a study of blood T cell repertoires in COVID-19. Study summary: Samples representing acute and convalescent COVID-19 were sourced from the United States, Italy and Spain.

In the original analysis: Reference gene primer amplification yielded estimated nucleated cell counts. Data came from immunoSEQ multiplex PCR; TCRdb stores just in-frame clones and leaves some out. V and J calls and clone size are as listed in that table; D and trimming were resolved from the DNA. Altogether approximately 88,000 clones are present, about three quarters being singletons, with the ten largest covering around 19%. Sequencing input: peripheral blood. This clonotype was obtained from an elderly woman with active or convalescent COVID-19.

The CDR3: CASSLMETRGSEQYF. The DNA for the CDR3 is TGCGCCAGCAGCTTGATGGAGACGCGAGGTAGCGAGCAGTACTTC. The genes are TRBV5-1 and TRBJ2-7; D remains unclear. CDR3 size: 15 residues. Per the germline V gene, CDR1 is SGHRS and CDR2 is YFSETQ. Trimming shortened V by 1 base and J by 6 bases, and 17 bases separated the two germline ends.